Ten or more counts support the clone carrying this TCR beta chain. Its antigen remains unknown. This sample stems from a study of T-cell memory formation after mild COVID-19. Study observations and caveats: Largely, contracting CD4+ clones fell within CM and EM, and contracting CD8+ clones within EMRA. Several responding clones turned up in pre-infection memory, indicating that cross-reactive memory may have taken part.

The 5'RACE method, run with constant-segment primers, produced TCR alpha and TCR beta cDNA libraries (carrying sample barcodes and UMIs). MiXCR was run by TCRdb on the 5' RACE reads, yielding one entry per CDR3 protein. This sample yields about 270,000 distinct CDR3 sequences, of which roughly 17% are seen a single time; under 25% belongs to the top ten. The sequencing input was PBMCs or a T cell subset sorted from them (not recorded which). This clonotype originated in a man aged 18 to 29 who had mild COVID-19 (a few samples of this study predate the infection). Cell type and time point are not known.

CDR3 amino acids: CASSPAGGGRKTQYF. Here the CDR3 DNA reads TGTGCCAGCAGTCCCGCGGGCGGGGGACGAAAGACCCAGTACTTC. The chain uses TRBV7-3 and TRBJ2-5; 7 bases match TRBD2. CDR3 length: 15 amino acids. The germline CDR1 and CDR2 sequences are SGHTA and FQGTGA. J lost 6 bases, V lost 6 bases, and 13 bases had no gene match.